This T cell receptor beta chain was recovered during a study of blood T cell repertoires in COVID-19 (dated by TCRdb to the early 2020s). In the study overall: Samples from collaborators originated in the United States, Italy and Spain and spanned both the acute and convalescent phases of COVID-19. The sample metadata nearly always contained a de-identified subject ID, COVID-19 status, age in years and sex. The prospective study material was composed of cDNA or gDNA derived from T cells, B-cell-depleted T cells, or PBMCs. HLA class I and class II types, where available, came from metadata supplied by the sample provider rather than from assay-based typing. The repertoires were made available in a free public database intended to serve as a resource for research on the immune response to SARS-CoV-2. Samples came from the ongoing ImmuneRACE study (first 160 participants) plus 1,254 subjects from 6 global collaborators. Subjects who had been exposed to COVID-19, were actively infected with it, or had recovered from it provided the deeply sampled blood TCRbeta repertoires that made up the dataset. Study-wide conclusions, independent of this receptor: The quantity of clinical and demographic metadata differed by source and by participant and was supplied without curation.

At the junction V is shortened by 5 bases and J by 1 base; bases outside the gene matches: 4. From the cysteine up to the phenylalanine, the CDR3 has a length of 14 residues. Left in the record is the CDR3 DNA by itself, 42 bases read in frame from the first base. For CDR1 and CDR2, the germline V gene lists SGHVS and FNYEAQ. As regards this clone: Its antigen target is currently unknown. Base qualities are not provided; no much larger clone lies one nucleotide away.

TCRbeta CDR3 regions were amplified from genomic DNA using the immunoSEQ Assay, a bias-controlled multiplex PCR. Turning to the authors' computational methods: The number of nucleated cells in each sample was estimated from the amplification of reference gene primers within the assay. To quantify the absolute abundance of each unique TCRbeta CDR3 rearrangement, sequence reads were collapsed and filtered. For each sample, productive Simpson clonality was calculated as the square root of Simpson's diversity index across productive rearrangements. The source is immuneACCESS, and TCRdb retained only in-frame sequences with V and J called. Part of the clones is not carried over; for the studies checked, unresolved V genes explain less than half of this, and the remainder is unexplained. That table furnishes V, J and clone size, whereas the DNA furnished D and trimming. The sample table records about 150,000 clones; 70% to 80% of these occur just once. The ten most abundant clones make up 4.5% to 5% of the sample.

One collaborating source in Seattle enrolled patients during active infection and followed them longitudinally through the course of disease. Collaborating institutions collected whole blood in K2EDTA tubes following their own protocols. For TCRbeta analysis, collaborators shipped samples in one of three forms: frozen whole blood, isolated PBMCs, or DNA extracted from either of those sample types. The sequence derives from a woman aged 65 to 85 with COVID-19, enrolled during active disease. Rearrangement joined TRBV7-6 to TRBJ2-5, and TRBD1 matches 7 of the central bases. The specimen sequenced was peripheral blood. The CDR3 reads as follows: CASSPRTGQETQYF. The sequenced DNA is TGTGCCAGCAGCCCTCGGACAGGCCAAGAGACCCAGTACTTC.